This T cell receptor (beta chain) was found in a study of lymphopenia after photon versus proton radiotherapy. With V trimmed by 2 bases and J by 3 bases, 6 bases remained unmatched. Germline lookup yields CDR1 MDHEN and CDR2 SYDVKM. This CDR3 is built from 16 residues. TCRdb's table, derived via immunoSEQ multiplex PCR, lists solely in-frame clones and lacks some. The data contain tens of thousands of clones, roughly 88% of them singletons. The sequence was collected from a woman between 65 and 79 years old with pancreatic cancer. The V call is TRBV28, the J call TRBJ2-1; 8 bases align to TRBD1. Here the sequenced sample was peripheral blood, taken from a patient treated with photon-based radiotherapy. The CDR3, as DNA: TGTGCCAGCAGTTTAGTCTCGGGACAGGACTACAATGAGCAGTTCTTC. Translated: CASSLVSGQDYNEQFF.